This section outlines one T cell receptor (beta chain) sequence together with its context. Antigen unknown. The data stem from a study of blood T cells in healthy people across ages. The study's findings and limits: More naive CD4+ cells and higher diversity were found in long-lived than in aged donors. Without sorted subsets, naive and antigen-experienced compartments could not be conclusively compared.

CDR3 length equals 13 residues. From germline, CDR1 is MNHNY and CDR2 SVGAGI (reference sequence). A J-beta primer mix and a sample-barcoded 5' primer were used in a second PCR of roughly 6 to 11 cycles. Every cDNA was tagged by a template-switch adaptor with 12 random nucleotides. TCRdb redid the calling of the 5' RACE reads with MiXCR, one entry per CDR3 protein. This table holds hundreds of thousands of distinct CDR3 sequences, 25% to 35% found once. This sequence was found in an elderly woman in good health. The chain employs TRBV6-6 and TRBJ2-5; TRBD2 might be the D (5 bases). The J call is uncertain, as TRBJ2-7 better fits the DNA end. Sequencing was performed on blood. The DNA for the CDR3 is TGTGCCAGCAGTTACTTTCCGGCGGGCGAGCAGTACTTC. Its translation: CASSYFPAGEQYF.